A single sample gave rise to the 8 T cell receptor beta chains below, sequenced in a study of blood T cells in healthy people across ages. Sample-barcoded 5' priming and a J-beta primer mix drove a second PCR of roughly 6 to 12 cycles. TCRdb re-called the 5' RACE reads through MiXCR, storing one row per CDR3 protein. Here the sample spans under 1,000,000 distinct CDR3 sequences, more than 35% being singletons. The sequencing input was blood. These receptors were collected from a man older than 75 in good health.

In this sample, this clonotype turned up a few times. CDR3 nucleotides: TGCAGCGTTCGGGGGGAGGGGAATCAGCCCCAGCATTTT. Translation gives CSVRGEGNQPQHF. The chain has TRBV29-1 and TRBJ1-5; a possible D gene is TRBD1 (5 bases). Trimming pared 5 bases from V and 4 bases from J, leaving 12 bases between. In germline, CDR1 is SQVTM, CDR2 ANQGSEA. The CDR3 runs 13 residues.

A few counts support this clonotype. The CDR3 bases are TGTGCCATCGCGGGACAGGTCTCCTACGAGCAGTACTTC. Its translation is CAIAGQVSYEQYF. This chain connects TRBV10-3 to TRBJ2-7, with TRBD1 identical over 8 bases. Germline V gives CDR1 ENHRY, CDR2 SYGVKD. Germline trimming cut 8 bases from V and 0 bases from J; bases unmatched to any gene: 3. This CDR3 contains 13 residues.

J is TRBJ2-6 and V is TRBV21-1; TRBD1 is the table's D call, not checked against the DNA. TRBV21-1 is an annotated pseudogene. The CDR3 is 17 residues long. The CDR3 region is CASSKGPGGPGANVLTF. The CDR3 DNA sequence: TGTGCCAGCAGCAAAGGTCCAGGGGGTCCTGGGGCCAACGTCCTGACTTTC.

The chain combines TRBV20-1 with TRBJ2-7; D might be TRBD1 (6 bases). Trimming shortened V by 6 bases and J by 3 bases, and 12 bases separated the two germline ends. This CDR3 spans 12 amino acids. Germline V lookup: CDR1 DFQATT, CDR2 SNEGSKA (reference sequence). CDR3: CSAQGTHYEQYF. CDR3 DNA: TGCAGTGCCCAGGGGACCCACTACGAGCAGTACTTC.

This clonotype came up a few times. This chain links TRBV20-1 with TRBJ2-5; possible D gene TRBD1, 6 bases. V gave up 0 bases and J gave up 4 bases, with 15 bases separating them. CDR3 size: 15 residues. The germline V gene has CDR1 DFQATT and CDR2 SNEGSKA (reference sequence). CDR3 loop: CSARDTGPVPETQYF. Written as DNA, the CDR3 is TGCAGTGCTAGAGATACAGGGCCGGTACCAGAGACCCAGTACTTC.

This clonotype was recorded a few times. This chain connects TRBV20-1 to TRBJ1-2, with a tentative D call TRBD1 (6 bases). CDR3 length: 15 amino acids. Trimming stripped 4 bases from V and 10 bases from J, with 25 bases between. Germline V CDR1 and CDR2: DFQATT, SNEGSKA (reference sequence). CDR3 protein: CSAIGGAGDNRDYTF. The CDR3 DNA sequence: TGCAGTGCTATCGGGGGGGCAGGGGACAATCGGGACTACACCTTC.

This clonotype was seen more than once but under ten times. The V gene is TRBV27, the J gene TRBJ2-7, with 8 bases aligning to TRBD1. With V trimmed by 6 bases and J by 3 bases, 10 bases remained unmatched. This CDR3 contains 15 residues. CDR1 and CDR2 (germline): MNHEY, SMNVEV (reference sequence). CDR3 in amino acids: CASSATGGSIYEQYF. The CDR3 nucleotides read TGTGCCAGCAGCGCAACAGGGGGTAGTATCTACGAGCAGTACTTC.

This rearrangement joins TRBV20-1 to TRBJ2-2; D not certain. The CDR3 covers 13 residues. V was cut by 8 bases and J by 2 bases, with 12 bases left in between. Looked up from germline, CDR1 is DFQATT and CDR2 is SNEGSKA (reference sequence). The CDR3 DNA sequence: TGCAGTTCCACACAGACTAACACCGGGGAGCTGTTTTTT. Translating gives CSSTQTNTGELFF.